Described below is a single T cell receptor (beta chain) sequence and its context. This sample is part of a study of OX40 agonist ivuxolimab in advanced cancers. Study context: A mean age of around 66 years, range about 20 to 79, was recorded, and 70% to 85% were male.

Researchers took blood at baseline, on cycle 4 day 1, and on cycle 7 day 1. Sequencing was performed with immunoSEQ multiplex PCR; in TCRdb, only in-frame clones are kept and a portion is missing. The data hold around 70,000 clones, with around 80% observed a single time. This specimen was CD4+ or CD8+ T cells sorted from blood, taken in a trial of the OX40 agonist ivuxolimab. The receptor's source is an adult with an advanced solid tumor such as melanoma, head and neck, liver or kidney cancer.

The CDR3 spells CASLTTEAFF. The CDR3 DNA reads TGTGCCAGCCTGACCACTGAAGCTTTCTTT. This sequence joins TRBV5-8 and TRBJ1-1; D is unclear. Germline CDR1 reads SGHTS; CDR2 reads YDEGEE. CDR3 length: 10 residues. The V gene lost 7 bases and the J gene lost 4 bases, with 5 bases spanning the gap.